These T cell receptor beta chains were read from a single sample in a study of CD8 T cells in Susac syndrome. TCRdb reanalysed the immunoSEQ multiplex PCR reads using MiXCR and keeps one entry per CDR3 protein. The top ten clones hold approximately 0.1% of a sample with 150,000 to 200,000 distinct CDR3 sequences, 85% to 95% of them seen once. The sequenced sample was CD4+ T cells from PBMCs. These TCRs come from a human donor in good health. Both conserved end residues are part of each CDR3.

TRBJ2-5 | TRBV6-5 | CASSYSRLAGGMETQYF
TRBJ1-2 | TRBV15 | CATSRAEGAGYTF
TRBJ2-3 | TRBV20-1 | CSAVPGAVSTDTQYF
TRBJ2-3 | TRBV3-1 | CASSGLDTQYF
TRBJ2-5 | TRBV29-1 | CSVGTPQETQYF
TRBJ2-1 | TRBV14 | CASSQELAGNGDEQFF
TRBJ2-5 | TRBV28 | CASSPRDPKGETQYF
TRBJ2-4 | TRBV5-1 | CASSRIQGDDIQYF
TRBJ2-3 | TRBV12-3/TRBV12-4 | CASTPARDGTQYF
TRBJ1-5 | TRBV7-2 | CASSLESGQPQHF
TRBJ2-5 | TRBV25-1 | CASSEQTVRQETQYF
TRBJ2-5 | TRBV7-8 | CASSTQTSGQGSQYF
TRBJ2-7 | TRBV23-1 | CASSPPASKKQYF
TRBJ2-7 | TRBV27 | CASSWTGGRYEQYF
TRBJ2-2 | TRBV5-1 | CASSLGRPRELFF
TRBJ2-1 | TRBV5-4 | CASSLGGEVYNEQFF
TRBJ1-1 | TRBV29-1 | CSVGQGRAEAFF
TRBJ1-2 | TRBV5-1 | CASSLAVEAGYTF
TRBJ1-1 | TRBV5-1 | CASSLDAGGSEAFF
TRBJ1-5 | TRBV27 | CASRERGRDRDQPQHF
TRBJ2-3 | TRBV30 | CAWSDPGGSTDTQYF
TRBJ1-1 | TRBV12-3/TRBV12-4 | CASLTRGTEAFF
TRBJ2-4 | TRBV12-3/TRBV12-4 | CASTLGGPVNIQYF
TRBJ2-7 | TRBV29-1 | CSVEGTQSYEQYF
TRBJ2-2 | TRBV5-1 | CASRFGGGGTGELFF
TRBJ2-7 | TRBV30 | CAWTTEGEQYF
TRBJ1-4 | TRBV20-1 | CSAPDRGLEKLFF
TRBJ2-7 | TRBV6-5 | CASTFVNEQYF
TRBJ2-2 | TRBV18 | CASSQLNSHPGTGELFF
TRBJ2-1 | TRBV30 | CAWIPPIAGSSYNEQFF
TRBJ2-5 | TRBV25-1 | CASSEWGRETQYF
TRBJ1-2 | TRBV7-9 | CASSFPYYGYTF
TRBJ1-2 | TRBV5-1 | CASSLAYDIRNGYTF
TRBJ1-2 | TRBV3-1 | CASSQGWIGYGYTF
TRBJ1-2 | TRBV24-1 | CATSDTSYGYTF
TRBJ2-7 | TRBV20-1 | CSVTSGRANEQYF
TRBJ2-7 | TRBV18 | CASSPWASGNEQYF
TRBJ2-3 | TRBV20-1 | CSATSGGAGTDTQYF
TRBJ1-1 | TRBV5-1 | CASSRERGNTEAFF
TRBJ2-5 | TRBV29-1 | CSVERTGGETQYF
TRBJ2-7 | TRBV14 | CASSQFSGALYEQYF
TRBJ2-7 | TRBV30 | CAWRRQGISYEQYF
TRBJ1-1 | TRBV28 | CASRPQPGQGWATEAFF
TRBJ1-4 | TRBV15 | CATSRDGIAGTNEKLFF
TRBJ2-5 | TRBV24-1 | CATSERDFTTQYF
TRBJ1-2 | TRBV30 | CAWSPLASPYGYTF
TRBJ1-1 | TRBV3-1 | CASSRHAGGSNTEAFF
TRBJ2-1 | TRBV18 | CASSRGTGINEQFF
TRBJ2-1 | TRBV20-1 | CSAGIGQNEQFF
TRBJ2-2 | TRBV29-1 | CSVARGAGELFF
TRBJ1-1 | TRBV5-1 | CASSPEVRTVEAFF
TRBJ2-5 | TRBV29-1 | CSVDYRVGETQYF
TRBJ2-5 | TRBV7-2 | CASSFRYSETQYF
TRBJ2-3 | TRBV9 | CASSVVGDGRSDTQYF
TRBJ1-1 | TRBV4-2 | CASSHFPTGPRSEAFF
TRBJ2-5 | TRBV11-2 | CASSPQDRETQYF
TRBJ2-1 | TRBV12-3/TRBV12-4 | CASQGSALYNEQFF
TRBJ2-1 | TRBV20-1 | CSDKLAGALEEQFF